The 14 T cell receptor beta chains below all came from one sample that was sequenced in a study of cytomegalovirus exposure and HLA in healthy donors. Vbeta (60) and Jbeta (13) primers were used in the PCR. TCRdb's copy holds only in-frame clones and misses some; the assay was immunoSEQ multiplex PCR. The data contain roughly 70,000 clones, around three quarters of them singletons. The sequencing input was PBMCs. The receptors shown here come from a man in his fifties in good health and CMV-seronegative.

The rearrangement uses TRBV10-1 and TRBJ2-1, with D tentatively TRBD1 (5 bases). Germline CDR1 WNHNN, CDR2 SYGVQD (reference sequence). Between the trimmed V and J ends, which lost 3 bases and 7 bases, there was a span of 10 bases. This CDR3 spans 13 amino acids. CDR3 loop: CASSDFPGNEQFF. DNA for the CDR3: TGCGCCAGCAGTGATTTCCCAGGGAATGAGCAGTTCTTC.

V usage is TRBV19 and J usage is TRBJ2-4, with TRBD2 matching over 13 bases. Germline CDR1 is LNHDA and CDR2 is SQIVND (reference sequence). The V and J ends lost 5 bases and 14 bases, in that order; junction bases with no gene match: 6. The CDR3 has 13 residues. This chain's CDR3 is CASSPGTSGTKYF. The DNA for the CDR3 is TGTGCCAGTAGTCCCGGGACTAGCGGGACTAAGTACTTC.

The chain combines TRBV5-1 with TRBJ2-1; 9 bases are shared with TRBD2. This CDR3 has 14 residues. The J segment lost 8 bases and the V segment lost 1 base, leaving 4 bases of the junction unmatched. The germline V gene encodes CDR1 SGHRS and CDR2 YFSETQ. The CDR3 sequence is CASSLRREGHEQFF. CDR3 coding DNA: TGCGCCAGCAGCTTGAGGCGGGAGGGCCATGAGCAGTTCTTC.

The J gene is TRBJ1-5, the V gene TRBV10-3; 7 bases line up with TRBD1. V lost 6 bases to trimming and J lost 7 bases; unmatched junction nucleotides: 6. The germline CDR1 and CDR2 sequences are ENHRY and SYGVKD. CDR3 length: 13 amino acids. CDR3 in DNA: TGTGCCATCAGCGAACAGGGGAACCAGCCCCAGCATTTT. Protein product: CAISEQGNQPQHF.

This clone was recorded a few times. The chain links TRBV15 to TRBJ2-5; D perhaps matches TRBD1 (6 bases). Germline V gives CDR1 LNHNV, CDR2 YYDKDF (reference sequence). Trimming removed 3 bases at V and 1 base at J, with 18 bases between. There are 17 residues in the CDR3. The CDR3 nucleotides read TGTGCCACCAGCAGCGGACAGCTAAAGGGTTCCCAAGAGACCCAGTACTTC. It is translated as CATSSGQLKGSQETQYF. Based on the CDR3 plus reference TRBV15 and TRBJ2-5, the full variable domain is DAMVIQNPRYQVTQFGKPVTLSCSQTLNHNVMYWYQQKSSQAPKLLFHYYDKDFNNEADTPDNFQSRRPNTSFCFLDIRSPGLGDTAMYLCATSSGQLKGSQETQYFGPGTRLLVL.

The J gene is TRBJ2-3, the V gene TRBV5-3; 7 nucleotides align to TRBD2. TRBV5-3 is filed as an ORF, its function uncertain. CDR3 length: 12 residues. The trim removed 9 bases at V and 3 bases at J, leaving 4 bases unmatched. The CDR3 coding sequence is TGTGCCATCGCCGGGAGGACAGATACGCAGTATTTT. Its translation is CAIAGRTDTQYF.

This chain uses TRBV7-6 with TRBJ1-4, with TRBD1 matching over 8 bases. Germline trimming cut 6 bases from V and 8 bases from J; bases unmatched to any gene: 17. CDR3 length: 17 residues. Looked up from germline, CDR1 is SGHVS and CDR2 is FNYEAQ. The CDR3 DNA follows: TGTGCCAGCAGTTCCGGGACAGGAAACAAGGCAGGCGAAAAACTGTTTTTT. Amino acid sequence: CASSSGTGNKAGEKLFF. Together with reference TRBV7-6 and TRBJ1-4, the CDR3 gives the full variable domain: GAGVSQSPRYKVTKRGQDVALRCDPISGHVSLYWYRQALGQGPEFLTYFNYEAQQDKSGLPNDRFSAERPEGSISTLTIQRTEQRDSAMYRCASSSGTGNKAGEKLFFGSGTQLSVL.

The gene calls are TRBV7-2 and TRBJ2-5, with TRBD1 matching 10 bases. This CDR3 region has 17 residues. CDR1 and CDR2 from the germline V gene are SGHTA and FQGNSA. Unmatched junction bases numbered 16, after V lost 5 bases and J lost 7 bases. The CDR3 coding sequence is TGTGCCAGCAGCGACCGGCTCCCGGGACAGGGGAAAGGGACCCAGTACTTC. As protein: CASSDRLPGQGKGTQYF. The full variable domain, in which reference TRBV7-2 and TRBJ2-5 provide the parts outside the CDR3, is GAGVSQSPSNKVTEKGKDVELRCDPISGHTALYWYRQSLGQGLEFLIYFQGNSAPDKSGLPSDRFSAERTGGSVSTLTIQRTQQEDSAVYLCASSDRLPGQGKGTQYFGPGTRLLVL.

The V and J genes are TRBV4-3 and TRBJ2-7; D is uncertain. The CDR3 runs to 14 residues. Germline CDR1 reads LGHNA; CDR2 reads YSLEER. V lost 0 bases to trimming and J lost 5 bases, with 11 bases between them. The CDR3 here is CASSQEGRMDEQYF. The CDR3 DNA is TGCGCCAGCAGCCAAGAGGGCCGCATGGACGAGCAGTACTTC.

The chain is built from TRBV4-2 and TRBJ2-2, with D possibly matching TRBD2 (6 bases). Trimming took off 0 bases at V and 7 bases at J, with 9 bases between the two ends. This CDR3 is built from 14 residues. The germline V gene encodes CDR1 LGHNA and CDR2 YNFKEQ. The CDR3 coding sequence is TGTGCCAGCAGCCAAGATCGGGGGATCGGGGAGCTGTTTTTT. It yields the protein CASSQDRGIGELFF.

The genes are TRBV27 and TRBJ1-1; D unclear. The CDR3 extends over 12 amino acids. CDR1 and CDR2 from the germline V gene are MNHEY and SMNVEV (reference sequence). Trimming left V 2 bases short and J 8 bases short, with 9 bases between. The CDR3, as DNA: TGTGCCAGCAGTTTAATTAGAGGGGAAGCTTTCTTT. Amino acids: CASSLIRGEAFF.

The chain links TRBV27 to TRBJ1-2, with 9 nucleotides matching TRBD1. The CDR3 loop spans 17 amino acids. Trimming at V came to 3 bases and at J to 4 bases, leaving 12 bases not matched to a gene. The germline V gene has CDR1 MNHEY and CDR2 SMNVEV (reference sequence). The CDR3 DNA follows: TGTGCCAGCAGTTTGCTTACCCGGACAGGGGAGGCCTATGGCTACACCTTC. It specifies CASSLLTRTGEAYGYTF.

CDR3 protein: CAWSPEETQYF. The CDR3 bases are TGTGCCTGGAGCCCCGAAGAGACCCAGTACTTC. The rearrangement links TRBV30 to TRBJ2-5; D unresolved. The CDR3 loop spans 11 amino acids. Trimming cost V 3 bases and J 3 bases, with 5 bases left between them. Per the germline V gene, CDR1 is GTSNPN and CDR2 is SVGIG (reference sequence).

This clone turned up a few times. The chain is built from TRBV7-8 and TRBJ1-1, with D possibly being TRBD1 (5 bases). The CDR3 covers 14 residues. Deletions cut 5 bases from V and 3 bases from J, with 13 bases between. Germline CDR1 is SGHVS and CDR2 is FQNEAQ. The CDR3, as DNA: TGTGCCAGCAGCAGCCGGGGGGGGGACACTGAAGCTTTCTTT. It yields the protein CASSSRGGDTEAFF.